This is a list of T cell receptor beta chains from one sample in a study of beta chain features in type 1 diabetes. Clones were read by immunoSEQ multiplex PCR, and TCRdb kept only the in-frame ones, dropping some. Of hundreds of thousands of clones in the sample, approximately 9.9% were seen once. Material: central memory CD4+ T cells from blood. The receptors here all came from a man between 25 and 39 years old with type 1 diabetes. Both conserved end residues are part of each CDR3. The D gene is left open where the match is weak. Expanded clones get a size class; other rows say once, few or many, or leave the size out.

NA	NA	TRBV10-3	TRBJ1-6	CAISEKEVSAVYNSPLHF	TGTGCCATCAGTGAGAAAGAGGTCTCAGCGGTCTATAATTCACCCCTCCACTTT
NA	NA	TRBV7-2	TRBJ1-1	CASSLGLTSSSAFF	TGTGCCAGCAGCCTCGGACTGACTTCGAGCAGCGCTTTCTTT
NA	NA	TRBV30	TRBJ1-3	CASTQVSGNTIYF	TGTGCCTCAACCCAAGTTTCTGGAAACACCATATATTTT
NA	few	TRBV4-3	TRBJ2-3	CASSQLTYTDTQYF	TGCGCCAGCAGCCAATTAACTTACACAGATACGCAGTATTTT
NA	NA	TRBV28	TRBJ2-5	CASSLVGETQYF	TGTGCCAGCAGTTTAGTTGGAGAGACCCAGTACTTC
NA	few	TRBV6-5	TRBJ1-5	CASSSRTDQPQHF	TGTGCCAGCAGTTCTAGGACGGATCAGCCCCAGCATTTT
TRBD1	NA	TRBV29-1	TRBJ1-1	CSVRQGLNTEAFF	TGCAGCGTTCGACAGGGCCTGAACACTGAAGCTTTCTTT
NA	few	TRBV7-2	TRBJ2-4	CASSLVPTLAKNIQYF	TGTGCCAGCAGCTTAGTCCCGACACTAGCCAAAAACATTCAGTACTTC
NA	few	TRBV14	TRBJ2-5	CASSPFVAGRFQETQYF	TGTGCCAGCAGTCCCTTTGTGGCGGGGCGATTTCAAGAGACCCAGTACTTC
NA	NA	TRBV7-2	TRBJ2-5	CASSLLGDRETQYF	TGTGCCAGCAGCTTACTTGGCGACCGGGAGACCCAGTACTTC
NA	NA	TRBV12-5	TRBJ1-2	CASGFEIYYGYTF	TGTGCTAGTGGTTTCGAGATTTACTATGGCTACACCTTC
NA	few	TRBV5-6	TRBJ1-6	CASSSRTVSSYNSPLHF	TGTGCCAGCAGCTCCAGGACAGTAAGCTCCTATAATTCACCCCTCCACTTT